Shown below are 16 T cell receptor beta chains from a single sample sequenced in a study of cytomegalovirus exposure and HLA in healthy donors. A multiplex PCR was run with 60 Vbeta primers and 13 Jbeta primers. Only in-frame clones appear in the TCRdb table, and some are missing; sequencing was by immunoSEQ multiplex PCR. The sample carries 170,000 or so clones, roughly 85% recorded once. Source material: PBMCs. The receptors shown here come from a woman in her thirties or forties in good health and CMV-seronegative.

This clone was found a few times. One end of the junction is discordant with germline, which a read error may explain. This chain joins TRBV7-7 and TRBJ2-1, with D possibly matching TRBD2 (6 bases). Germline V gene lookup returns CDR1 SSHAT and CDR2 FNYEAQ (reference sequence). There are 14 residues in the CDR3. As DNA, the CDR3 is TGTGCTAGCAGCTTAGCGGCAGGCGGGAATGAGCAGTTCTTC. Translated: CASSLAAGGNEQFF. The whole variable domain, filled in from reference TRBV7-7 and TRBJ2-1, reads GAGVSQSPRYKVTKRGQDVTLRCDPISSHATLYWYQQALGQGPEFLTYFNYEAQPDKSGLPSDRFSAERPEGSISTLTIQRTEQRDSAMYRCASSLAAGGNEQFFGPGTRLTVL.

This sequence joins TRBV4-2 and TRBJ2-5; TRBD1 is a possible D gene (5 bases). Germline V gives CDR1 LGHNA, CDR2 YNFKEQ. This CDR3 comprises 14 residues. V lost 0 bases, J lost 5 bases, and 10 bases lay in between. CDR3: CASSQDRGGETQYF. The CDR3 DNA reads TGTGCCAGCAGCCAAGATAGGGGCGGTGAGACCCAGTACTTC.

The chain employs TRBV7-3 and TRBJ2-5; 11 bases fit TRBD2. The V and J ends lost 5 bases and 5 bases, in that order; junction bases with no gene match: 7. The germline V gene has CDR1 SGHTA and CDR2 FQGTGA. This CDR3 contains 15 residues. The CDR3 DNA reads as TGTGCCAGCAGCGCTACTAGCGGGAGCTTGGAGACCCAGTACTTC. It yields the protein CASSATSGSLETQYF.

The V call is TRBV7-9, the J call TRBJ2-1; TRBD2 aligns across 7 bases. The junction had 2 bases not matched to a gene; V was cut back by 5 bases and J by 10 bases. This CDR3 spans 11 amino acids. Germline assignment: CDR1 SEHNR and CDR2 FQNEAQ (reference sequence). The CDR3 bases are TGTGCCAGCAGCCGGGGACTAGAGCAGTTCTTC. It encodes CASSRGLEQFF. The full variable domain, completed using reference TRBV7-9 and TRBJ2-1, is DTGVSQNPRHKITKRGQNVTFRCDPISEHNRLYWYRQTLGQGPEFLTYFQNEAQLEKSRLLSDRFSAERPKGSFSTLEIQRTEQGDSAMYLCASSRGLEQFFGPGTRLTVL.

This clone was observed a few times. This chain connects TRBV6-5 to TRBJ2-2; D perhaps matches TRBD1 (5 bases). The CDR3 length is 12 residues. Trimming left V 7 bases short and J 5 bases short, with 8 bases between. The V gene's germline CDR1 is MNHEY and CDR2 SVGAGI. The chain's CDR3 is CASNKGTGELFF. The CDR3 nucleotides read TGTGCCAGCAACAAGGGGACCGGGGAGCTGTTTTTT.

The genes are TRBV9 and TRBJ2-1; D may be TRBD1 (6 bases). V was clipped by 4 bases and J by 6 bases, with 20 bases between them. Germline-derived CDR1 and CDR2 are SGDLS and YYNGEE. The CDR3 length is 16 residues. The CDR3 nucleotides are TGTGCCAGCAGCACACTACCAAAGGGGGTATCCAATGAGCAGTTCTTC. This codes for CASSTLPKGVSNEQFF.

The chain couples TRBV19 to TRBJ1-5; D not resolved. Germline CDR1 reads LNHDA; CDR2 reads SQIVND (reference sequence). V lost 1 base to trimming and J lost 1 base, with 11 bases between them. This CDR3 region has 16 residues. CDR3 sequence reads: CASSIVSTGSNQPQHF. The DNA for the CDR3 is TGTGCCAGTAGTATAGTTTCGACGGGGAGCAATCAGCCCCAGCATTTT.

The V and J genes are TRBV27 and TRBJ2-1, with 12 bases matching TRBD2. The trim removed 3 bases at V and 8 bases at J, leaving 11 bases unmatched. Germline V gene sequence: CDR1 MNHEY, CDR2 SMNVEV (reference sequence). This CDR3 region has 17 residues. CDR3 in DNA: TGTGCCAGCAGTTTGATCCCGACTAGCGGGAGTAGGTATGAGCAGTTCTTC. Protein product: CASSLIPTSGSRYEQFF.

This clone has more than one count but fewer than ten. The rearrangement uses TRBV27 and TRBJ1-6; tentative D call: TRBD1 (5 bases). V was cut by 6 bases and J by 9 bases, with 9 bases left in between. Germline CDR1 MNHEY, CDR2 SMNVEV (reference sequence). CDR3 size: 12 residues. CDR3 in amino acids: CASSRRGSPLHF. The CDR3 region has the DNA TGTGCCAGCAGCCGGAGGGGTTCACCCCTCCACTTT.

This clone was counted once. The V call is TRBV19, the J call TRBJ2-5; 12 nucleotides match TRBD2. This CDR3 comprises 17 residues. Germline V CDR1 and CDR2: LNHDA, SQIVND (reference sequence). The V and J ends lost 5 bases and 5 bases, in that order; junction bases with no gene match: 12. The CDR3 DNA reads TGTGCCAGTAGTCCCCGACCCGGACTAGCGGGGTGGGAGACCCAGTACTTC. It encodes CASSPRPGLAGWETQYF.

The chain employs TRBV5-1 and TRBJ1-1, with D maybe TRBD1 (6 bases). The germline V gene has CDR1 SGHRS and CDR2 YFSETQ. This CDR3 is 14 amino acids long. V lost 3 bases to trimming and J lost 2 bases, with 11 bases between them. CDR3 sequence (DNA): TGCGCCAGCAGCTGGACAGTATCTAACACTGAAGCTTTCTTT. Its translation is CASSWTVSNTEAFF.

V and J are TRBV27 and TRBJ2-6, with D possibly TRBD1 on 5 matching bases. Trimming shortened V by 7 bases and J by 2 bases, and 12 bases separated the two germline ends. This CDR3 is 15 amino acids long. Germline V lookup: CDR1 MNHEY, CDR2 SMNVEV (reference sequence). The DNA of the CDR3 is TGTGCCAGCAACCCTACCAGGGCTGGGGCCAACGTCCTGACTTTC. It translates to CASNPTRAGANVLTF.

In its sample, this clone was seen a few times. Different DNA sequences within this sample yield the same CDR3. This sequence joins TRBV30 and TRBJ1-4; TRBD1 might be the D (5 bases). The CDR3 totals 12 residues. Looked up from germline, CDR1 is GTSNPN and CDR2 is SVGIG (reference sequence). V was trimmed by 6 bases and J by 8 bases, leaving 13 bases between them. The CDR3 sequence: CACNTGGEKLFF. CDR3 DNA sequence: TGTGCCTGCAACACTGGGGGGGAAAAACTGTTTTTT.

The chain is built from TRBV5-1 and TRBJ1-1; TRBD1 matches 10 bases. CDR1 is SGHRS, CDR2 YFSETQ, per germline. Trimming removed 7 bases from V and 4 bases from J; junction bases left unmatched: 10. This CDR3 is 15 amino acids long. In DNA, the CDR3 is TGCGCCAGCTCTAGGGACAGGGGCTCGGTCACTGAAGCTTTCTTT. It codes for CASSRDRGSVTEAFF.

In DNA, the CDR3 is TGTGCCAGCGGGGAGTGGCGCGGGTCTGGCTACACCTTC. Its protein product is CASGEWRGSGYTF. This chain connects TRBV2 to TRBJ1-2; D is unresolved. The germline V gene has CDR1 SNHLY and CDR2 FYNNEI. The CDR3 length is 13 residues. Trimming took off 8 bases at V and 7 bases at J, with 17 bases between the two ends.

The rearrangement uses TRBV5-1 and TRBJ1-1; 10 bases line up with TRBD1. In germline, CDR1 is SGHRS, CDR2 YFSETQ. The ends lost 3 bases at V and 11 bases at J; junction bases unmatched: 13. The CDR3 has 15 amino acids. The chain's CDR3 is CASSSRPGTGAWAFF. The CDR3 bases are TGCGCCAGCAGCTCGCGACCTGGGACAGGGGCTTGGGCTTTCTTT.